Below, one TCR beta chain is given with its context. The entry originates in a study of response to subunit inactivated influenza vaccine. One entry per CDR3 protein results from TCRdb running MiXCR on the RT-PCR reads. The sample has 150,000 to 200,000 distinct CDR3 sequences; less than 15% are singletons. CDR1 is SGHVS and CDR2 is FQNEAQ in the germline V gene. This CDR3 is built from 15 residues. Trimming took off 2 bases at V and 2 bases at J, with 11 bases between the two ends. The sample was also linked to a second study, of T cells expressing NK-cell markers. This second study says: With UMIs, 5'RACE template switching was used to make TCR beta cDNA.

The sequence was obtained from a man between 50 and 59 years old who received an inactivated influenza vaccine. This chain links TRBV7-8 with TRBJ2-3, with a possible D match to TRBD2 (5 bases). This material consisted of CD8+ T cells sorted from PBMCs, taken roughly 13 days after vaccination. This CDR3 is CASSLIGDYTDTQYF. The CDR3 DNA reads TGTGCCAGCAGCTTAATTGGTGACTACACAGATACGCAGTATTTT.